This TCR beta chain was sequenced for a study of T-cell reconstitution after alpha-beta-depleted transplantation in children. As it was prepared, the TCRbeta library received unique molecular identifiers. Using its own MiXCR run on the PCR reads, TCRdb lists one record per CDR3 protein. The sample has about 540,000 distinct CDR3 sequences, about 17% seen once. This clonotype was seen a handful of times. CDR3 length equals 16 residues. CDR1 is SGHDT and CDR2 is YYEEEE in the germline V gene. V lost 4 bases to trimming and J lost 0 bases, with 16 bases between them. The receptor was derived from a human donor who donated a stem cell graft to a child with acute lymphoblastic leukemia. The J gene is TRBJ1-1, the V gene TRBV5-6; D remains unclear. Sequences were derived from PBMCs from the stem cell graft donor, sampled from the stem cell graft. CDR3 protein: CASSRVAGTLNTEAFF. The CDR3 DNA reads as TGTGCCAGCAGCCGCGTAGCGGGAACCTTGAACACTGAAGCTTTCTTT.